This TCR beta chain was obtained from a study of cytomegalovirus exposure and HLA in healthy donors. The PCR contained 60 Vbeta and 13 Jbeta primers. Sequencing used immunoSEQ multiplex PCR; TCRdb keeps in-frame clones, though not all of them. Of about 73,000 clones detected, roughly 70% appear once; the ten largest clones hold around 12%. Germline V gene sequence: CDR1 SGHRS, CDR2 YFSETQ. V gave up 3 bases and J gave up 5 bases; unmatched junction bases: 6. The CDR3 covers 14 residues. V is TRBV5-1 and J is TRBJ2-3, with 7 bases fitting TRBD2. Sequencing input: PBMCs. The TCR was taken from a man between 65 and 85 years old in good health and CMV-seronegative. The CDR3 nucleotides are TGCGCCAGCAGCTGGAGTCGGGGGGAAGATACGCAGTATTTT. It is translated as CASSWSRGEDTQYF.